In its sample, the clone carrying this T cell receptor (beta chain) was seen many times. Sample time point: pre-sensitization, week 0. Treatment reported: therapeutic diphenylcyclopropenone sensitization with weekly scalp DPC. Sequencing started from total RNA isolated from unfractionated whole blood. Each CDR3 protein is one row after TCRdb ran MiXCR on the RACE reads. The sample holds 60,000 to 70,000 distinct CDR3 sequences, roughly 11% seen once. This CDR3 spans 16 amino acids. V was shortened by 0 bases and J by 0 bases, with 10 bases between the two germline ends. Germline V gene lookup returns CDR1 SGHRS and CDR2 YFSETQ. This entry is derived from a study of human T cells and chemical hapten exposure.

The gene calls are TRBV5-1 and TRBJ1-5; D call uncertain. This TCR came from a woman between 50 and 59 years old with alopecia areata. Some clones in this sample may be carry-over from other donors' samples. The source was whole blood, collected in connection with sensitization to the hapten diphenylcyclopropenone (DPC). CDR3: CASSLEGGNSNQPQHF. Written as DNA, the CDR3 is TGCGCCAGCAGCTTGGAGGGCGGGAATAGCAATCAGCCCCAGCATTTT.